These T cell receptor beta chains were read from a single sample in a study of cytomegalovirus exposure and HLA in healthy donors. Libraries were prepared by immunoSEQ multiplex PCR; TCRdb keeps only in-frame clonotypes and omits some of them. In the table there are tens of thousands of clones, approximately 90% of which are singletons. The sequencing sample was made of PBMCs. The receptor set was obtained from a woman aged 30 to 39 in good health and CMV-seropositive. Each CDR3 is given with its conserved first and last residue. Each record gives: D gene, V gene, clone size, J gene, CDR3 protein, CDR3 DNA. The D gene is left open where the match is weak. Some rows have no size entry. The others give once, few or many, or a class for an expanded clone.

TRBD1,TRBV7-9,-,TRBJ2-5,CASSPRTGPPETQYF,TGTGCCAGCAGCCCGCGGACAGGGCCCCCGGAGACCCAGTACTTC
TRBD2,TRBV5-5,-,TRBJ2-5,CASSLTSGSTWETQYF,TGTGCCAGCAGCTTGACTAGCGGGAGTACGTGGGAGACCCAGTACTTC
TRBD1,TRBV4-2,-,TRBJ2-2,CASSPRTGVDTGELFF,TGTGCCAGCAGCCCCCGGACAGGCGTGGACACCGGGGAGCTGTTTTTT
TRBD1,TRBV5-1,-,TRBJ2-5,CASSLGQGKETQYF,TGCGCCAGCAGCTTGGGACAGGGCAAAGAGACCCAGTACTTC
TRBD2,TRBV6-1,-,TRBJ2-3,CASSLSGRDTDTQYF,TGTGCCAGCAGTTTAAGCGGGAGGGACACAGATACGCAGTATTTT
-,TRBV27,-,TRBJ1-6,CASSITGYQSPLHF,TGTGCCAGCAGTATAACAGGGTATCAATCACCCCTCCACTTT
-,TRBV15,-,TRBJ2-1,CATSGARQFYNEQFF,TGTGCCACCAGCGGAGCGAGGCAGTTCTACAATGAGCAGTTCTTC
-,TRBV5-1,-,TRBJ2-5,CASSLAAGQETQYF,TGCGCCAGCAGCCTAGCTGCCGGACAAGAGACCCAGTACTTC
TRBD2,TRBV18,few,TRBJ2-1,CASSPTSALHNNEQFF,TGTGCCAGCTCACCGACTAGCGCTTTGCATAACAATGAGCAGTTCTTC
-,TRBV7-9,-,TRBJ2-5,CASSLSLAKETQYF,TGTGCCAGCAGCTTAAGTCTAGCCAAAGAGACCCAGTACTTC
-,TRBV7-2,-,TRBJ1-2,CASSSGAAQYGYTF,TGTGCCAGCAGCTCAGGAGCGGCGCAGTATGGCTACACCTTC
TRBD1,TRBV9,once,TRBJ2-3,CASSVGQGFTTDTQYF,TGTGCCAGCAGCGTAGGACAGGGATTTACCACAGATACGCAGTATTTT
-,TRBV6-5,-,TRBJ1-2,CASSYSRTGANYGYTF,TGTGCCAGCAGTTACTCCCGGACTGGAGCTAACTATGGCTACACCTTC
TRBD1,TRBV10-2,-,TRBJ2-3,CASNPGQGGPDTQYF,TGCGCCAGCAATCCCGGACAGGGTGGCCCAGATACGCAGTATTTT
TRBD1,TRBV2,-,TRBJ1-6,CAGSGQGISPLHF,TGTGCCGGATCGGGACAGGGTATTTCACCCCTCCACTTT
TRBD1,TRBV5-1,-,TRBJ2-7,CASSRQGTDSYEQYF,TGCGCCAGCAGCAGACAGGGCACGGATTCCTACGAGCAGTACTTC
-,TRBV6-5,-,TRBJ1-1,CASRHSNTEAFF,TGTGCCAGCAGACACAGCAACACTGAAGCTTTCTTT
-,TRBV6-1,few,TRBJ1-5,CASSEADWGVGQPQHF,TGTGCCAGCAGTGAAGCGGATTGGGGGGTAGGGCAGCCCCAGCATTTT
TRBD2,TRBV27,-,TRBJ2-3,CASSTSGVTDTQYF,TGTGCCAGCAGCACTAGCGGGGTCACAGATACGCAGTATTTT
-,TRBV7-9,-,TRBJ1-1,CASSLEVRASEAFF,TGTGCCAGCAGCTTAGAAGTCCGCGCTTCTGAAGCTTTCTTT
TRBD2,TRBV4-1,-,TRBJ2-1,CASSQDLAGKNEQFF,TGCGCCAGCAGCCAAGATCTAGCGGGAAAGAATGAGCAGTTCTTC
TRBD1,TRBV6-1,-,TRBJ1-6,CASRGSDRRNSPLHF,TGTGCCAGCAGGGGCTCGGACAGGAGAAATTCACCCCTCCACTTT